The TCR beta chain described here comes from a study of blood T cell repertoires in COVID-19. Study-level background: Whether acute or convalescent, the COVID-19 samples came from the United States, Italy and Spain.

V gave up 2 bases and J gave up 0 bases, with 11 bases separating them. This CDR3 comprises 15 residues. Germline CDR1 MNHNS, CDR2 SASEGT. Authors' analysis steps: It was from reference gene primer amplification that nucleated cell counts were estimated. Data came from immunoSEQ multiplex PCR; TCRdb stores just in-frame clones and leaves some out. V, J and clone size were drawn from that table, and D and trimming were deduced from the DNA. Of 400,000 to 550,000 clones in the sample, about 89% were seen once. Sequencing was done on a sample of peripheral blood. V is TRBV6-1 and J is TRBJ2-7, with a possible D match to TRBD2 (5 bases). The origin of this receptor is a woman aged 25 to 39 with acute or convalescent COVID-19. CDR3 amino acids: CASSENRGNSYEQYF. CDR3 bases: TGTGCCAGCAGTGAAAATCGAGGGAACTCCTACGAGCAGTACTTC.